Below are 12 T cell receptor beta chains sequenced from a single sample in a study of T cell responses to AZD1222 COVID-19 vaccine (TCRdb year 2021). Receptors were amplified or captured by the immunoSEQ multiplex PCR assay. The immuneACCESS repertoire file appears here via TCRdb, limited to in-frame rearrangements. These files lack a portion of the clones; in checked studies, under half of the deficit traces to unresolved V genes, and the cause of the others is not known. The sample records about 150,000 clones, 82% of which are singletons. The ten largest clones add up to over 4% of the sample. What this sample's time point label stands for: baseline before first vaccination. The treatment or condition label here, explained by the study, means: meningococcal conjugate vaccine given as trial control. Sample: peripheral blood, taken on day 0 of MenACWY control vaccination. These TCRs come from an adult in good health.

The V and J genes are TRBV6-5 and TRBJ2-7; D may be TRBD2 (6 bases). Trimming cost V 8 bases and J 0 bases, with 17 bases left between them. Germline V gives CDR1 MNHEY, CDR2 SVGAGI. This CDR3 is 15 amino acids long. CDR3: CASATGLSSSYEQYV. CDR3 in DNA: TGTGCCAGCGCAACGGGACTCTCGAGCTCCTACGAGCAGTACGTC.

CDR3 sequence (DNA): TGTGCCAGCAGCTTTACAGGGGGCTATACTGAAGCTTTCTTT. Encoded protein: CASSFTGGYTEAFF. The chain couples TRBV5-5 to TRBJ1-1; 9 nucleotides match TRBD1. This CDR3 comprises 14 residues. Germline V CDR1 and CDR2: SGHKS, YYEKEE (reference sequence). V lost 2 bases, J lost 5 bases, and 4 bases stayed unmatched.

CDR3 DNA: TGCGCCAGCAGCCAAGGGGTGGGCGCGGCCGGGGAGCTGTTTTTT. Translation: CASSQGVGAAGELFF. The rearrangement joins TRBV4-1 to TRBJ2-2; D gene ambiguous. Germline V lookup: CDR1 MGHRA, CDR2 YSYEKL. V lost 1 base to trimming and J lost 6 bases, with 12 bases between them. CDR3 size: 15 residues.

CDR3 nucleotide sequence: TGTGCCAGTAGTGACCCCCACGGGACACGCCAAGAAGCTTTCTTT. Protein sequence: CASSDPHGTRQEAFF. The rearrangement joins TRBV19 to TRBJ1-1; D possibly corresponds to TRBD1 (6 bases). The ends were cut back, 5 bases at V and 8 bases at J, with 21 bases in the middle. The V gene's germline CDR1 is LNHDA and CDR2 SQIVND (reference sequence). This CDR3 spans 15 amino acids.

The chain employs TRBV18 and TRBJ2-2; D gene uncertain. In germline, CDR1 is KGHSH, CDR2 LQKENI. The V end was cut by 0 bases, the J end by 6 bases, with 5 bases between. The CDR3 totals 13 residues. The CDR3 reads CASSPPSSGELFF. DNA for the CDR3: TGTGCCAGCTCACCACCCTCGTCCGGGGAGCTGTTTTTT. Combining the CDR3 with reference TRBV18 and TRBJ2-2 gives the whole variable domain NAGVMQNPRHLVRRRGQEARLRCSPMKGHSHVYWYRQLPEEGLKFMVYLQKENIIDESGMPKERFSAEFPKEGPSILRIQQVVRGDSAAYFCASSPPSSGELFFGEGSRLTVL.

This sequence joins TRBV4-1 and TRBJ1-6; D perhaps matches TRBD1 (5 bases). This CDR3 spans 15 amino acids. V lost 1 base and J lost 14, with 18 bases in between. Germline values: CDR1 MGHRA, CDR2 YSYEKL. The chain's CDR3 is CASSQVAPGLGALHF. CDR3 sequence (DNA): TGCGCCAGCAGCCAAGTGGCCCCGGGGCTTGGAGCCCTCCACTTT.

The chain is built from TRBV11-2 and TRBJ2-1; tentatively, D is TRBD1 (6 bases). The CDR3 totals 13 residues. Germline loops: CDR1 SGHAT, CDR2 FQNNGV. Deletions cut 6 bases from V and 4 bases from J, with 10 bases between. The CDR3: CASRPGAYNEQFF. The CDR3 nucleotides are TGTGCCAGCAGACCAGGGGCGTACAATGAGCAGTTCTTC. The whole variable domain, filled in from reference TRBV11-2 and TRBJ2-1, reads EAGVAQSPRYKIIEKRQSVAFWCNPISGHATLYWYQQILGQGPKLLIQFQNNGVVDDSQLPKDRFSAERLKGVDSTLKIQPAKLEDSAVYLCASRPGAYNEQFFGPGTRLTVL.

Here the CDR3 reads CASSAGGGRYNEQFF. The CDR3 DNA reads as TGTGCCAGCAGCGCAGGCGGGGGGAGATACAATGAGCAGTTCTTC. The genes are TRBV9 and TRBJ2-1; 8 nucleotides agree with TRBD2. V shed 3 bases, J shed 4 bases, and the junction held 6 bases outside the gene matches. The CDR3 extends over 15 amino acids. CDR1 is SGDLS, CDR2 YYNGEE, per germline.

The chain uses TRBV9 and TRBJ2-5; D assignment may be TRBD1 or TRBD2 (6 bases each). This CDR3 has 16 residues. The germline V gene encodes CDR1 SGDLS and CDR2 YYNGEE. Trimming removed 3 bases from V and 3 bases from J, with 18 bases in between. CDR3 nucleotide sequence: TGTGCCAGCAGCGCAGCCCCAGGGGAGGTCGAAGAGACCCAGTACTTC. Amino acid sequence: CASSAAPGEVEETQYF.

The rearrangement joins TRBV19 to TRBJ2-5; a possible D gene is TRBD1 (6 bases). The CDR3 covers 12 residues. CDR1 is LNHDA and CDR2 is SQIVND in the germline V gene (reference sequence). Trimming removed 5 bases at V and 5 bases at J, with 9 bases between. CDR3 in DNA: TGTGCCAGTAGTCAGGGGTCGGAGACCCAGTACTTC. It encodes CASSQGSETQYF.

The gene calls are TRBV6-1 and TRBJ1-6; 8 positions match TRBD1. Germline V CDR1 and CDR2: MNHNS, SASEGT. This CDR3 has 17 amino acids. V gave up 4 bases and J gave up 6 bases; unmatched junction bases: 11. The CDR3 region has the DNA TGTGCCAGCAGTGCCCGGGACAGGTCCCTTTCTAATTCACCCCTCCACTTT. Translating it yields CASSARDRSLSNSPLHF.

The chain couples TRBV30 to TRBJ1-3; 10 bases are shared with TRBD1. With 3 bases clipped from V and 0 bases from J, the junction kept 8 bases outside the gene matches. CDR1 and CDR2 from the germline V gene are GTSNPN and SVGIG (reference sequence). This CDR3 has 17 residues. The CDR3 region has the DNA TGTGCCTGGAGGATAGGGACAGGGGAACTCTCTGGAAACACCATATATTTT. Its translation is CAWRIGTGELSGNTIYF. The full variable domain, rest sourced from reference TRBV30 and TRBJ1-3, is SQTIHQWPATLVQPVGSPLSLECTVEGTSNPNLYWYRQAAGRGLQLLFYSVGIGQISSEVPQNLSASRPQDRQFILSSKKLLLSDSGFYLCAWRIGTGELSGNTIYFGEGSWLTVV.